This passage covers 5 T cell receptor beta chains from one sample sequenced in a study of T-cell memory formation after mild COVID-19. TCRdb reprocessed the 5' RACE reads with MiXCR, giving one entry per CDR3 protein. Of hundreds of thousands of distinct CDR3 sequences in the sample, over 15% were seen once. Sequences were obtained from PBMCs or a T cell subset sorted from them (not recorded which). The source is an adult woman who had mild COVID-19 (a few samples of this study predate the infection). Cell type and time point are not known.

A single count supports this clonotype. The J gene is TRBJ1-2, the V gene TRBV5-4, with a weak D call TRBD1 (6 bases). With 4 bases removed from V and 4 bases from J, the gap between germline ends came to 20 bases. CDR3 length: 16 residues. The germline V gene encodes CDR1 SGHNT and CDR2 YYREEE (reference sequence). CDR3 DNA: TGTGCCAGCAGCGGGAGGGACACCACCGCCCCCTATGGCTACACCTTC. This encodes CASSGRDTTAPYGYTF.

This clonotype was detected a few times. The chain couples TRBV20-1 to TRBJ2-3; no clear D gene. Germline loops: CDR1 DFQATT, CDR2 SNEGSKA (reference sequence). This CDR3 is built from 14 residues. V was cut by 2 bases and J by 0 bases, with 9 bases left in between. CDR3 DNA sequence: TGCAGTGCTAGACTCTCCTATAGCACAGATACGCAGTATTTT. Translated: CSARLSYSTDTQYF.

This clonotype was seen more than once but under ten times. The genes are TRBV12-3 or TRBV12-4 and TRBJ2-2; D perhaps matches TRBD1 (5 bases). The CDR3 is made up of 16 amino acids. Deletions cut 5 bases from V and 3 bases from J, with 16 bases between. The CDR3 bases are TGTGCCAGCAGTCCTTCTGCCAGGGTGGACACCGGGGAGCTGTTTTTT. This encodes CASSPSARVDTGELFF.

This clonotype was counted only a few times. The V gene is TRBV6-5, the J gene TRBJ1-2; the match to TRBD1 covers 12 bases. The V gene's germline CDR1 is MNHEY and CDR2 SVGAGI. V gave up 8 bases and J gave up 8 bases; unmatched junction bases: 15. The CDR3 sequence is 16 residues long. The DNA for the CDR3 is TGTGCCAGCTCCCCTCTCGGGACAGGGGGCCCCATGGGCTACACCTTC. Protein sequence: CASSPLGTGGPMGYTF.

The rearrangement joins TRBV12-3 or TRBV12-4 to TRBJ2-1; D ambiguous. The CDR3 is 16 amino acids. V was pared by 3 bases and J by 1 base, with 13 bases between. As DNA, the CDR3 is TGTGCCAGCAGTTTTGAGTCCATAGGGTCCTACAATGAGCAGTTCTTC. Residues: CASSFESIGSYNEQFF.